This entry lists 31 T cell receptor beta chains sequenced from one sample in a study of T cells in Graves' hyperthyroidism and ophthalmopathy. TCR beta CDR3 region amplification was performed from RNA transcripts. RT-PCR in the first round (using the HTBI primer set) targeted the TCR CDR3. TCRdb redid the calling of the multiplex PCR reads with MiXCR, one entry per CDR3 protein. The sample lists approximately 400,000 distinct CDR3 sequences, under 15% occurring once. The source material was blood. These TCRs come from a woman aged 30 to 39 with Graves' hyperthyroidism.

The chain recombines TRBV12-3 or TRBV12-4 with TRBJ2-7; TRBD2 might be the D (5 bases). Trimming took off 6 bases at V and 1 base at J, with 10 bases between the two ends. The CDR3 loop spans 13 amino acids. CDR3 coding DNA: TGTGCCAGCAGGGCTGGGAGTTCCTACGAGCAGTACTTC. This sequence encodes CASRAGSSYEQYF.

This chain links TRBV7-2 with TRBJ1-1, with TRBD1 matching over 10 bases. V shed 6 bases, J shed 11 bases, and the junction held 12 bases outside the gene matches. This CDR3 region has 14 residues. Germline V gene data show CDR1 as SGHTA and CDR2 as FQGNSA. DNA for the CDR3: TGTGCCAGCAGTCCAACGGGACAGGGGAGCGCTGCTTTCTTT. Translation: CASSPTGQGSAAFF.

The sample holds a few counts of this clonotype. In DNA, the CDR3 is TGTGCCAGCAGTGTGTCAGGGGTCGACACTGAAGCTTTCTTT. Encoded protein: CASSVSGVDTEAFF. V and J are TRBV25-1 and TRBJ1-1; D possibly corresponds to TRBD1 (6 bases). V dropped 4 bases and J dropped 3 bases, with 12 bases sitting between them. Germline V gives CDR1 MGHDK, CDR2 SYGVNS. The CDR3 totals 14 residues.

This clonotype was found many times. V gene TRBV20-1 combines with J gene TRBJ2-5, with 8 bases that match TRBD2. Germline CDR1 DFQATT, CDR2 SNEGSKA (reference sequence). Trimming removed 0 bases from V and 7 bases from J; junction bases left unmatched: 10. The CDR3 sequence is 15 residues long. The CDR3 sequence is CSARDEGLGVRTQYF. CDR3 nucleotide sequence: TGCAGTGCTAGAGATGAGGGACTAGGGGTGAGGACCCAGTACTTC.

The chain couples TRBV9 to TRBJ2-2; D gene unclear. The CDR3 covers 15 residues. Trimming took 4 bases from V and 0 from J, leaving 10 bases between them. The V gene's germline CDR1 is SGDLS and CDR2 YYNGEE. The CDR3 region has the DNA TGTGCCAGCAGCTTCGACACGGCGAACACCGGGGAGCTGTTTTTT. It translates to CASSFDTANTGELFF.

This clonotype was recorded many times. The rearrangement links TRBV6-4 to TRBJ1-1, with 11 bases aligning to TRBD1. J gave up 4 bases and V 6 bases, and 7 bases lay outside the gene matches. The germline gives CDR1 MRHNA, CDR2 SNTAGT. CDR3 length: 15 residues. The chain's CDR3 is CASSRTGGAVTEAFF. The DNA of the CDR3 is TGTGCCAGCAGCAGGACAGGGGGCGCGGTCACTGAAGCTTTCTTT.

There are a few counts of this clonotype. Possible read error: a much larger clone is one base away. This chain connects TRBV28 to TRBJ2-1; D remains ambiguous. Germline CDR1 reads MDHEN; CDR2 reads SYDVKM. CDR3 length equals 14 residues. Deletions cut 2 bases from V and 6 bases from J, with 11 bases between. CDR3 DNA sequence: TGTGCCAGCAGTTTAGGGTCCTGGGTCAATGAGCAGTTCTTC. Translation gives CASSLGSWVNEQFF.

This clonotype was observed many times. DNA of the CDR3: TGTGCCAGCAGTTTATCCTTCAGGACTAGCGGGAGAGGGCTTTTGAGGGAGCAGTACTTC. Translation: CASSLSFRTSGRGLLREQYF. V usage is TRBV12-3 or TRBV12-4 and J usage is TRBJ2-7; 13 nucleotides agree with TRBD2. After removal of 2 bases from V and 7 bases from J, the junction contained 20 bases not matched to a gene. This CDR3 is 20 amino acids long.

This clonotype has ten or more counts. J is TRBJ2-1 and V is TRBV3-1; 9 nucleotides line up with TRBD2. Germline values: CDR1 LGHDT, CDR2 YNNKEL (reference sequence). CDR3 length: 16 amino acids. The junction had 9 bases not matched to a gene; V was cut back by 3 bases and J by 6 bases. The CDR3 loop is CASSHLAGVRSNEQFF. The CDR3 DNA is TGTGCCAGCAGCCATTTAGCGGGAGTCCGTAGCAATGAGCAGTTCTTC.

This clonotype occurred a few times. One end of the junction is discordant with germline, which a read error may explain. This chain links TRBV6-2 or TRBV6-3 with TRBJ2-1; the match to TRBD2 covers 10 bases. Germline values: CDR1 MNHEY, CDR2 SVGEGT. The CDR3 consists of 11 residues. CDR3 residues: CASSYGLAGVF. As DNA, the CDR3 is TGTGCCAGCAGTTACGGGCTAGCGGGAGTCTTC.

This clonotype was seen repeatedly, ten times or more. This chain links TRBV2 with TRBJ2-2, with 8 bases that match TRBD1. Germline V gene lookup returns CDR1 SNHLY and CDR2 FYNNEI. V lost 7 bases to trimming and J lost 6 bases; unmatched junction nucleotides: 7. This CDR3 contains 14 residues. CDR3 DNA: TGTGCCAGCATGGACAGGGTTATCCCCGGGGAGCTGTTTTTT. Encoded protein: CASMDRVIPGELFF.

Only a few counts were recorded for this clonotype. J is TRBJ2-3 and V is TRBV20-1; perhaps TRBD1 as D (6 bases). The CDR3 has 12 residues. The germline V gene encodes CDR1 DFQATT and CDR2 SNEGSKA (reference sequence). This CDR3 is CRGAESTDTQYF. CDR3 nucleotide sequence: TGCAGGGGGGCGGAGAGCACAGATACGCAGTATTTT.

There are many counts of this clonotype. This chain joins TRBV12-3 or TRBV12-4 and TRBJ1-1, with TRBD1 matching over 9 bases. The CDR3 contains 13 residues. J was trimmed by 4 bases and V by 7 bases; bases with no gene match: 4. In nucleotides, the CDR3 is TGTGCCAGCAAGGTGACAGGGGGCACTGAAGCTTTCTTT. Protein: CASKVTGGTEAFF.

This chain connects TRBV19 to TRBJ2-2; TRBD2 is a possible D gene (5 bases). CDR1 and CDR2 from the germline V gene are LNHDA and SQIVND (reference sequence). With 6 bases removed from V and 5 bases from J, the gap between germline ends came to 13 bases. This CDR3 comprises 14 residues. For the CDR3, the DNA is TGTGCCAGTAGCGAGGGTGGGATAACCGGGGAGCTGTTTTTT. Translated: CASSEGGITGELFF.

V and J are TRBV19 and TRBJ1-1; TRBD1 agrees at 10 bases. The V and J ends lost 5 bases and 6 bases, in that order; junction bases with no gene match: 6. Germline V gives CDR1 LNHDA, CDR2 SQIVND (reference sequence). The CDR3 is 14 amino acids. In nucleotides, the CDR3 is TGTGCCAGTAGTCCGGGACAGGGGATCCCTGAAGCTTTCTTT. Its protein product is CASSPGQGIPEAFF.

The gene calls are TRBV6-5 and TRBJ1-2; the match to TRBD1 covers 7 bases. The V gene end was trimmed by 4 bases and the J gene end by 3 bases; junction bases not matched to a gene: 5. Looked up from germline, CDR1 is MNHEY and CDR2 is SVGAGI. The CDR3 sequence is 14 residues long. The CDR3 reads CASSSGGTDYGYTF. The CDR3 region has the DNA TGTGCCAGCAGTTCGGGGGGGACAGACTATGGCTACACCTTC.

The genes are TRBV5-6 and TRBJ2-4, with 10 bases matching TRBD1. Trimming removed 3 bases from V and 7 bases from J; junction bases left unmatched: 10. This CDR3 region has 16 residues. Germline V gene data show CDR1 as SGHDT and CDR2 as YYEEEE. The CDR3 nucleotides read TGTGCCAGCAGCTCAGCGGGACAGGGGTCGGGGAACATTCAGTACTTC. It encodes CASSSAGQGSGNIQYF.

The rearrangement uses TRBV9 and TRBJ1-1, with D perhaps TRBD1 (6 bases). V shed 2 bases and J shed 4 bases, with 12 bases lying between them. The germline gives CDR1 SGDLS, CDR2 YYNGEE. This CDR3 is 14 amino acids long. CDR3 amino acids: CASSVGGESTEAFF. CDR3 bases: TGTGCCAGCAGCGTCGGGGGCGAGAGCACTGAAGCTTTCTTT.

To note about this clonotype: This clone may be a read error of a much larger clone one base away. The CDR3 region has the DNA TGTGCCAGCAGTTGGAGTCGTGGGGAGGGCTACAATGAGCAGTACTTC. This codes for CASSWSRGEGYNEQYF. The chain combines TRBV12-3 or TRBV12-4 with TRBJ2-1; TRBD2 aligns across 7 bases. The end of the DNA fits TRBJ2-7 better, so the J call may be wrong. This CDR3 has 16 residues.

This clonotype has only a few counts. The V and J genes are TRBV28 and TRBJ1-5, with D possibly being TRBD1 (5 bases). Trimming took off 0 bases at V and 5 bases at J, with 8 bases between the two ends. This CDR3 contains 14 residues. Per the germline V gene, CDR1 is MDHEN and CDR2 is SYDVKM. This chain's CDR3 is CASSLWGLDQPQHF. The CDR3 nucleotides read TGTGCCAGCAGTTTATGGGGGCTGGATCAGCCCCAGCATTTT.

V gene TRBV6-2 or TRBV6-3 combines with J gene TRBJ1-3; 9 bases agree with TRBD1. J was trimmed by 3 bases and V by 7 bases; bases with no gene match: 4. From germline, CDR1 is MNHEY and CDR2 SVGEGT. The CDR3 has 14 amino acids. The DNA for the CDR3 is TGTGCCAGCACCGACAGGGGGATTGGAAACACCATATATTTT. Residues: CASTDRGIGNTIYF.

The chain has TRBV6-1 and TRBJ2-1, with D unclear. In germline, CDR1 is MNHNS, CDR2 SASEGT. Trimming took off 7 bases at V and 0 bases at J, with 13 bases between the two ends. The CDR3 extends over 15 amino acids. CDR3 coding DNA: TGTGCCAGCACCCGGAGCGCGGTCTCCTACAATGAGCAGTTCTTC. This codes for CASTRSAVSYNEQFF.

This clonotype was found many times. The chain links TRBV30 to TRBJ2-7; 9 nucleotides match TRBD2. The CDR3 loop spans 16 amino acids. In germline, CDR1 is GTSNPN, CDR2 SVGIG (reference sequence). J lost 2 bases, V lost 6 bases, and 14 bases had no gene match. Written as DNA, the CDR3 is TGTGCCTGCCAACTAGCGGGCCTACAAGGGGCCTACGAGCAGTACTTC. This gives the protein CACQLAGLQGAYEQYF. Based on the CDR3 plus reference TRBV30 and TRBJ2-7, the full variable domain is SQTIHQWPATLVQPVGSPLSLECTVEGTSNPNLYWYRQAAGRGLQLLFYSVGIGQISSEVPQNLSASRPQDRQFILSSKKLLLSDSGFYLCACQLAGLQGAYEQYFGPGTRLTVT.

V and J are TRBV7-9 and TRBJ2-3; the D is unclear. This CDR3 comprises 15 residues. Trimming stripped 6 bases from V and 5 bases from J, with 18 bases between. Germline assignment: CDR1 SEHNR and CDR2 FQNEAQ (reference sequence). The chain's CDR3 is CASRPGPLTVDTQYF. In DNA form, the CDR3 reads TGTGCCAGCAGGCCAGGACCTCTCACAGTAGATACGCAGTATTTT.

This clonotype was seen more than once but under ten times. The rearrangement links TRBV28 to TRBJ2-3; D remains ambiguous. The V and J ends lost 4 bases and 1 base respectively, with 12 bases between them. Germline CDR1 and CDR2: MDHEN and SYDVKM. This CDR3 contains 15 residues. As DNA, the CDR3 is TGTGCCAGCAGTTCCTCTCGGGTCCGCACAGATACGCAGTATTTT. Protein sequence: CASSSSRVRTDTQYF.

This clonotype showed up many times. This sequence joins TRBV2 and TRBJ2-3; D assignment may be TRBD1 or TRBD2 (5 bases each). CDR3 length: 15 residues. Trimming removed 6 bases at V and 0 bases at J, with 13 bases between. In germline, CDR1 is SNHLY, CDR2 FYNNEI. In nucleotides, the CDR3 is TGTGCCAGCAGCCCCCGGGACCTAAGCACAGATACGCAGTATTTT. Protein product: CASSPRDLSTDTQYF. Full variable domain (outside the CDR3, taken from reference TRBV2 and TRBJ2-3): EPEVTQTPSHQVTQMGQEVILRCVPISNHLYFYWYRQILGQKVEFLVSFYNNEISEKSEIFDDQFSVERPDGSNFTLKIRSTKLEDSAMYFCASSPRDLSTDTQYFGPGTRLTVL.

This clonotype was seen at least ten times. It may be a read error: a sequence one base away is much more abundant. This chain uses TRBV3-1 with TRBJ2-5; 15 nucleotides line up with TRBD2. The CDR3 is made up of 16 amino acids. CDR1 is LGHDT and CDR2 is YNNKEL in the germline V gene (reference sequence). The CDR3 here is CANSQGLAGGPETQYF. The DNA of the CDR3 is TGTGCCAACAGCCAAGGACTAGCGGGAGGGCCAGAGACCCAGTACTTC.

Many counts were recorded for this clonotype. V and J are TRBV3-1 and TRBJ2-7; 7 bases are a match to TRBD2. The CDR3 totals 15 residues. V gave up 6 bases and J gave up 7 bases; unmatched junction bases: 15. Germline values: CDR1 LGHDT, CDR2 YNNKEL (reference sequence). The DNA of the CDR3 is TGTGCCAGCAGTCGGACGCTACTAGCGCGGGGGGAGCAGTACTTC. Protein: CASSRTLLARGEQYF.

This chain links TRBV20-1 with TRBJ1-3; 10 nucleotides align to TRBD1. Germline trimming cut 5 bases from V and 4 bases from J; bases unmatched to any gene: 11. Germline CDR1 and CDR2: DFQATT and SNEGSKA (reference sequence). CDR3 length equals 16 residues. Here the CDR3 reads CSAENRQGAGGNTIYF. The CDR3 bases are TGCAGTGCTGAAAATCGACAGGGGGCGGGAGGAAACACCATATATTTT.

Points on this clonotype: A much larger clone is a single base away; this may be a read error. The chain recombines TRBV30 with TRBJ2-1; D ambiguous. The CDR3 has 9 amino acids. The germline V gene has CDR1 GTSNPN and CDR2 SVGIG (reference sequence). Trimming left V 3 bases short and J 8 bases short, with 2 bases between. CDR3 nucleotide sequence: TGTGCCTGGAGCCATGAGCAGTTCTTC. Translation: CAWSHEQFF.

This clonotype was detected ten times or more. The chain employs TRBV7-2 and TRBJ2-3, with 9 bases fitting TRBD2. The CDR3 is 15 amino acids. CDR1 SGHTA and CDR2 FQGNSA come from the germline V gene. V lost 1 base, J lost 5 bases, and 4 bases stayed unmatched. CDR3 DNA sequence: TGTGCCAGCAGCTTAGTGACTAGCGGCAGAGATACGCAGTATTTT. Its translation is CASSLVTSGRDTQYF. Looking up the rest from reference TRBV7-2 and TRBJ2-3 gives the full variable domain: GAGVSQSPSNKVTEKGKDVELRCDPISGHTALYWYRQSLGQGLEFLIYFQGNSAPDKSGLPSDRFSAERTGGSVSTLTIQRTQQEDSAVYLCASSLVTSGRDTQYFGPGTRLTVL.